This T cell receptor beta chain was captured by sequencing in a study of T cells in Graves' hyperthyroidism and ophthalmopathy. Study-level results: Most expanded thyroid clonotypes above 0.001 also appeared in blood.

Amplified regions were TCR beta CDR3 sequences from RNA transcripts. RT-PCR in the first round (using the HTBI primer set) targeted the TCR CDR3. TCRdb itself ran the multiplex PCR reads through MiXCR, one entry per CDR3 protein. The sample yields 500,000 to 650,000 distinct CDR3 sequences, 14% seen once. In germline, CDR1 is SGHRS, CDR2 YFSETQ. The CDR3 consists of 13 residues. V dropped 5 bases and J dropped 5 bases, with 13 bases sitting between them. This clonotype was seen a few times. Its antigen is not known. The source is a woman aged 40 to 49 with Graves' hyperthyroidism. The sequencing input was blood. The J gene is TRBJ1-2, the V gene TRBV5-1; weak D call: TRBD1 (5 bases). The chain's CDR3 is CASSVGGDYGYTF. The CDR3 coding sequence is TGCGCCAGCAGTGTTGGAGGGGATTATGGCTACACCTTC.